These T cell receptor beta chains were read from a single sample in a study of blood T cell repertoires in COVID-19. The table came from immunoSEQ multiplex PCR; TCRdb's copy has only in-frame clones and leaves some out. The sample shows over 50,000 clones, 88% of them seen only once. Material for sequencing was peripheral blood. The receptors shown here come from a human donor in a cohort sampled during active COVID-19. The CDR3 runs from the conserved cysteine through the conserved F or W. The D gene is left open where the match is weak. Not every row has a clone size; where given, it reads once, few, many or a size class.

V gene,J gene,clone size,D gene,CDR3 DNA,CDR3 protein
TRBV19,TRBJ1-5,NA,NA,TGTGCCAGTAGTAGCGGGACTAATCAGCCCCAGCATTTT,CASSSGTNQPQHF
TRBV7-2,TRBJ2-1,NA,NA,TGTGCCAGCAGCGAAACCGCGGGACAGCGGAACAATGAGCAGTTCTTC,CASSETAGQRNNEQFF
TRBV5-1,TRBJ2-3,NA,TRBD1,TGCGCCAGCAGTTGGAAGGGGGCGCTCACAGATACGCAGTATTTT,CASSWKGALTDTQYF
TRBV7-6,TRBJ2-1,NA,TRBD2,TGTGCCAGCAGCTTAGTAGCGGGAGGGCTTAATGAGCAGTTCTTC,CASSLVAGGLNEQFF
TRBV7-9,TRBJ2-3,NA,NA,TGTGCCAGCAGCGATGGACTGAACCCAGATACGCAGTATTTT,CASSDGLNPDTQYF
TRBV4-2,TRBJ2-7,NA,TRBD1,TGTGCCAGCAGCCAAGTGGGGACAGGGGACTCCTACGAGCAGTACTTC,CASSQVGTGDSYEQYF
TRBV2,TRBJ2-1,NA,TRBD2,TGTGCCAGCAGCCCGAGCGGGGGGGGGTACAATGAGCAGTTCTTC,CASSPSGGGYNEQFF
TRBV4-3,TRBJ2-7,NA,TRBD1,TGCGCCAGCAGCTCCGGGACAGGGAAGTACGAGCAGTACTTC,CASSSGTGKYEQYF
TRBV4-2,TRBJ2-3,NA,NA,TGTGCCAGCAGCCAAGATCCCACAAGCACAGATACGCAGTATTTT,CASSQDPTSTDTQYF
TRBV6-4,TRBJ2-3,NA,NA,TGTGCCACCTCCATAGCGGGACAGAGCACAGATACGCAGTATTTT,CATSIAGQSTDTQYF
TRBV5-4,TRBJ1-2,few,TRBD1,TGTGCCAGCAGCAGGCAGGGGGCGAACTATGGCTACACCTTC,CASSRQGANYGYTF
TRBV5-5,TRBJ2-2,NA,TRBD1,TGTGCCAGCAGCTTGGGCCTACAGGGGCCCACCGGGGAGCTGTTTTTT,CASSLGLQGPTGELFF
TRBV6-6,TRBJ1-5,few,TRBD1,TGTGCCAGCAGTAACGCCGGGACAGGGTCTGATCAGCCCCAGCATTTT,CASSNAGTGSDQPQHF
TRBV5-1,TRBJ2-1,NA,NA,TGCGCCAGCAGCCAGACTAGTCTCTACAATGAGCAGTTCTTC,CASSQTSLYNEQFF
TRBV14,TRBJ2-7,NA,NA,TGTGCCAGCAATAATAGAAACTCCTACGAGCAGTACTTC,CASNNRNSYEQYF
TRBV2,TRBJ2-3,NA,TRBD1,TGTGCCAGCAGACAGGGGGCCGCAGATACGCAGTATTTT,CASRQGAADTQYF
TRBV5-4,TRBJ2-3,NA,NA,TGTGCCAGCAGCTTGCCTAACACAGATACGCAGTATTTT,CASSLPNTDTQYF
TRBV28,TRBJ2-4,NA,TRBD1,TGTGCCAGCAGTTCCGCCGAGGGACAGCTAGCCAAAAACATTCAGTACTTC,CASSSAEGQLAKNIQYF
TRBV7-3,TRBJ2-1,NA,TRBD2,TGTGCCAGCAGCTTAACAATCGCGGGGGGTAGGAATGAGCAGTTCTTC,CASSLTIAGGRNEQFF
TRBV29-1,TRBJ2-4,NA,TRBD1,TGCAGCGTTCCGGACAGGGGAGGGAACATTCAGTACTTC,CSVPDRGGNIQYF
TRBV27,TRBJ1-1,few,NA,TGTGCCAGCAGTTTATCGGGGAGCACTGAAGCTTTCTTT,CASSLSGSTEAFF
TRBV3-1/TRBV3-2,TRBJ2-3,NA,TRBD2,TGTGCCAGCAGCCAATACACGCCGGGACTAGCGGGGGTCACAGATACGCAGTATTTT,CASSQYTPGLAGVTDTQYF
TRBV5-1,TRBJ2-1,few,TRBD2,TGCGCCAGCAGCTTGGTGACTAGCGGGAGGGATGAGCAGTTCTTC,CASSLVTSGRDEQFF
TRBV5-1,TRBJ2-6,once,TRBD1,TGCGCCAGCAGCTTGACAGGGGGTAGTGGGGCCAACGTCCTGACTTTC,CASSLTGGSGANVLTF
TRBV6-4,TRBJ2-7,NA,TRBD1,TGTGCCAGCAGTAACCCGGGACAGCTCCACGAGCAGTACTTC,CASSNPGQLHEQYF
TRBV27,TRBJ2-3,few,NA,TGTGCCAGCAGCCGTAACTCTCTCCCTACGCAGTATTTT,CASSRNSLPTQYF